The 24 T cell receptor beta chains below all came from one sample that was sequenced in a study of T cell repertoires in cytomegalovirus infection. TCRdb reprocessed the reads via MiXCR and lists one record per CDR3 protein. The sample holds some 450,000 distinct CDR3 sequences; roughly a third are singletons and the top ten take approximately 14%. Material: PBMCs. The receptors were sampled from a human donor in good health (CMV status not recorded). Some clones in this sample may be carry-over from other donors' samples.

This clonotype showed up many times. V gene TRBV7-2 combines with J gene TRBJ1-6, with 9 bases aligning to TRBD1. CDR1 is SGHTA and CDR2 is FQGNSA in the germline V gene. This CDR3 spans 15 amino acids. The V and J ends lost 2 bases and 8 bases, in that order; junction bases with no gene match: 4. The CDR3 nucleotides read TGTGCCAGCAGCTTAAAGACAGGGGGTTATTCACCCCTCCACTTT. It encodes CASSLKTGGYSPLHF.

This clonotype appeared a few times. The chain carries TRBV12-3 or TRBV12-4 and TRBJ2-1; D might be TRBD1 (5 bases). The CDR3 extends over 15 amino acids. Trimming left V 8 bases short and J 9 bases short, with 23 bases between. CDR3 in DNA: TGTGCCAGCCAGGGAAAGAGGCGGAAATTAGGTGAGCAGTTCTTC. Amino acid sequence: CASQGKRRKLGEQFF.

This clonotype was seen repeatedly, ten times or more. V is TRBV25-1 and J is TRBJ1-2; D unclear. CDR3 length equals 18 residues. Germline CDR1 MGHDK, CDR2 SYGVNS. V lost 0 bases, J lost 5 bases, and 22 bases lay in between. The CDR3 DNA sequence: TGTGCCAGCAGTGAATATGCAGGAGGGAGCGGCGATTGGTATGGCTACACCTTC. As protein: CASSEYAGGSGDWYGYTF.

This clonotype was counted ten times or more. The chain joins TRBV6-1 to TRBJ2-3; D is possibly TRBD2 (7 bases). The germline CDR1 and CDR2 sequences are MNHNS and SASEGT. Trimming pared 6 bases from V and 5 bases from J, leaving 15 bases between. The CDR3 covers 14 residues. CDR3 residues: CASSTGRDLDTQYF. CDR3 nucleotides: TGTGCCAGCAGCACAGGGAGGGACCTAGATACGCAGTATTTT.

The chain recombines TRBV7-9 with TRBJ1-1; D is unclear. Per germline, CDR1 SEHNR and CDR2 FQNEAQ (reference sequence). The CDR3 sequence is 15 residues long. V shed 5 bases and J shed 5 bases, with 18 bases lying between them. CDR3 amino acids: CASSLLIGSGTEAFF. CDR3 nucleotide sequence: TGTGCCAGCAGCCTCCTTATCGGGTCGGGAACTGAAGCTTTCTTT.

This clonotype was seen at least ten times. The chain carries TRBV6-5 and TRBJ2-7; no definite D call. The CDR3 sequence is 15 residues long. Germline V gene lookup returns CDR1 MNHEY and CDR2 SVGAGI. The germline V and J ends were trimmed by 0 bases and 2 bases, with 11 bases remaining between them. CDR3 sequence: CASSYSYGETYEQYF. CDR3 DNA sequence: TGTGCCAGCAGTTACTCGTACGGAGAAACCTACGAGCAGTACTTC.

This clonotype has ten or more counts. The V gene is TRBV18, the J gene TRBJ1-2; TRBD1 matches 7 bases. CDR1 is KGHSH and CDR2 is LQKENI in the germline V gene. With 3 bases clipped from V and 1 base from J, the junction kept 2 bases outside the gene matches. CDR3 length: 14 amino acids. In nucleotides, the CDR3 is TGTGCCAGCTCACCGGACAGGATTAACTATGGCTACACCTTC. This codes for CASSPDRINYGYTF. Using reference TRBV18 and TRBJ1-2 for the parts outside the CDR3, the full variable domain is NAGVMQNPRHLVRRRGQEARLRCSPMKGHSHVYWYRQLPEEGLKFMVYLQKENIIDESGMPKERFSAEFPKEGPSILRIQQVVRGDSAAYFCASSPDRINYGYTFGSGTRLTVV.

The chain joins TRBV11-2 to TRBJ2-7; D is tentatively TRBD1 or TRBD2 (5 bases each). The V and J ends lost 1 base and 3 bases respectively, with 10 bases between them. Germline-derived CDR1 and CDR2 are SGHAT and FQNNGV. The CDR3 has 14 amino acids. The CDR3 loop is CASSLGGSDYEQYF. The CDR3 nucleotides read TGTGCCAGCAGCTTAGGGGGGTCAGACTACGAGCAGTACTTC.

The chain combines TRBV9 with TRBJ2-2; the match to TRBD1 covers 10 bases. Per germline, CDR1 SGDLS and CDR2 YYNGEE. Trimming took 4 bases from V and 6 from J; bases not matched to a gene: 9. There are 16 residues in the CDR3. The CDR3 DNA reads TGTGCCAGCAGCCCGGGACAGGGGATGATCGCCGGGGAGCTGTTTTTT. As protein: CASSPGQGMIAGELFF.

Turning to this clonotype: A clone one base away is much larger, so this may be a read error. This rearrangement joins TRBV7-3 to TRBJ2-1, with a tentative D call TRBD2 (5 bases). This CDR3 has 13 amino acids. The germline gives CDR1 SGHTA, CDR2 FQGTGA. This CDR3 reads CASSVYSFRELFF. As DNA, the CDR3 is TGTGCCAGCAGCGTTTACAGCTTTAGGGAGCTGTTCTTC.

This clonotype has just a few counts. The V and J genes are TRBV5-1 and TRBJ2-1; D is unresolved. This CDR3 region has 13 residues. V gave up 1 base and J gave up 4 bases, with 6 bases separating them. CDR1 is SGHRS, CDR2 YFSETQ, per germline. The CDR3 nucleotides read TGCGCCAGCAGCTTGAATCCTTACAATGAGCAGTTCTTC. Protein: CASSLNPYNEQFF. Combining the CDR3 with reference TRBV5-1 and TRBJ2-1 gives the whole variable domain KAGVTQTPRYLIKTRGQQVTLSCSPISGHRSVSWYQQTPGQGLQFLFEYFSETQRNKGNFPGRFSGRQFSNSRSEMNVSTLELGDSALYLCASSLNPYNEQFFGPGTRLTVL.

V usage is TRBV7-9 and J usage is TRBJ2-7, with 8 positions matching TRBD1. V lost 4 bases to trimming and J lost 1 base; unmatched junction nucleotides: 6. The CDR3 length is 15 residues. In germline, CDR1 is SEHNR, CDR2 FQNEAQ (reference sequence). The CDR3 loop reads CASSSGGPLSYEQYF. CDR3 nucleotide sequence: TGTGCCAGCAGCTCAGGGGGCCCCCTTTCCTACGAGCAGTACTTC. The full variable domain, its missing parts supplied by reference TRBV7-9 and TRBJ2-7, is DTGVSQNPRHKITKRGQNVTFRCDPISEHNRLYWYRQTLGQGPEFLTYFQNEAQLEKSRLLSDRFSAERPKGSFSTLEIQRTEQGDSAMYLCASSSGGPLSYEQYFGPGTRLTVT.

The chain recombines TRBV12-3 or TRBV12-4 with TRBJ1-1; D unclear. This CDR3 is built from 12 residues. V dropped 6 bases and J dropped 7 bases, with 12 bases sitting between them. Here the CDR3 reads CASSSGGNEAFF. Here the CDR3 DNA reads TGTGCCAGCAGCTCTGGAGGAAATGAAGCTTTCTTT.

J is TRBJ2-7 and V is TRBV20-1; TRBD2 matches at 7 bases. V trimming: 6 bases; J trimming: 4 bases; junction bases outside the gene matches: 6. The germline V gene has CDR1 DFQATT and CDR2 SNEGSKA (reference sequence). This CDR3 spans 12 amino acids. For the CDR3, the DNA is TGCAGTGCCCTCCCAGCGGGGTACGAGCAGTACTTC. Protein: CSALPAGYEQYF.

The chain combines TRBV5-1 with TRBJ1-1; 7 bases fit TRBD1. The CDR3 spans 12 residues. Germline V gives CDR1 SGHRS, CDR2 YFSETQ. The junction had 10 bases not matched to a gene; V was cut back by 4 bases and J by 13 bases. This chain's CDR3 is CASSLEGQPIFF. The CDR3 bases are TGCGCCAGCAGCCTTGAGGGACAGCCGATTTTCTTT.

The chain uses TRBV19 and TRBJ2-6; D is unresolved. V shed 4 bases and J shed 2 bases, with 21 bases lying between them. The CDR3 sequence is 19 residues long. The germline CDR1 and CDR2 sequences are LNHDA and SQIVND (reference sequence). This CDR3 reads CASSNHPSWPRTGANVLTF. The CDR3 DNA reads TGTGCCAGTAGTAACCACCCGTCTTGGCCAAGAACTGGGGCCAACGTCCTGACTTTC.

The gene calls are TRBV12-3 or TRBV12-4 and TRBJ1-5, with 7 bases matching TRBD1. The CDR3 is 14 residues long. Trimming cost V 5 bases and J 11 bases; bases outside gene matches: 12. The chain's CDR3 is CASSPPTGIWAQHF. The DNA for the CDR3 is TGTGCCAGCAGTCCACCGACAGGGATTTGGGCCCAGCATTTT.

Comments on this clonotype: A much larger clone lies a single base off, so this may be a read error. J is TRBJ2-1 and V is TRBV6-5; D might be TRBD2 (6 bases). CDR1 and CDR2 from the germline V gene are MNHEY and SVGAGI. The CDR3 covers 15 residues. V lost 3 bases, J lost 6 bases, and 15 bases lay in between. CDR3 coding DNA: TGTGCCAGCAGTTATCCCCCGACTAGTTTCAATGAGCAGTTCTTC. Protein sequence: CASSYPPTSFNEQFF.

In this sample, this clonotype turned up many times. The V call is TRBV7-2, the J call TRBJ1-1; tentative D call: TRBD1 (5 bases). Looked up from germline, CDR1 is SGHTA and CDR2 is FQGNSA. The V and J ends lost 5 bases and 11 bases respectively, with 21 bases between them. This CDR3 contains 14 residues. Written as DNA, the CDR3 is TGTGCCAGCAGCCCCCGGGACCTCCGTAAGTGGGCTTTCTTT. The encoded protein is CASSPRDLRKWAFF.

This clonotype was found a few times. The CDR3 sequence: CAIRDNNNYGYTF. DNA of the CDR3: TGTGCCATCAGGGACAACAATAACTATGGCTACACCTTC. V usage is TRBV10-3 and J usage is TRBJ1-2; perhaps TRBD1 as D (5 bases). This CDR3 contains 13 residues. Trimming stripped 6 bases from V and 1 base from J, with 9 bases between. The germline V gene encodes CDR1 ENHRY and CDR2 SYGVKD.

The gene calls are TRBV7-9 and TRBJ2-3, with a weak D call TRBD2 (6 bases). Germline CDR1 SEHNR, CDR2 FQNEAQ (reference sequence). CDR3 size: 15 residues. Between the trimmed V and J ends, which lost 5 bases and 2 bases, there was a span of 14 bases. The CDR3 loop reads CASSSYWTNTDTQYF. The DNA of the CDR3 is TGTGCCAGCAGCAGCTACTGGACTAACACAGATACGCAGTATTTT.

This clonotype showed up many times. The chain has TRBV7-8 and TRBJ2-3; TRBD2 might be the D (6 bases). Trimming took 5 bases from V and 2 from J, leaving 14 bases between them. CDR1 SGHVS and CDR2 FQNEAQ come from the germline V gene. This CDR3 has 15 residues. DNA for the CDR3: TGTGCCAGCAGCGGCCGCCGGGAGCCCACAGATACGCAGTATTTT. Translation gives CASSGRREPTDTQYF.

This rearrangement joins TRBV11-2 to TRBJ2-7; 12 positions agree with TRBD2. CDR3 length: 15 amino acids. V shed 7 bases and J 2 bases; nucleotides not matched to a gene: 6. The germline V gene encodes CDR1 SGHAT and CDR2 FQNNGV. The CDR3 loop reads CASTTRTSGTYEQYF. CDR3 coding DNA: TGTGCCAGCACCACTCGGACTAGCGGGACCTACGAGCAGTACTTC.

This clonotype was recorded a few times. V is TRBV19 and J is TRBJ1-3; D unresolved. The germline CDR1 and CDR2 sequences are LNHDA and SQIVND (reference sequence). The CDR3 consists of 12 residues. V lost 3 bases, J lost 4 bases, and 4 bases lay in between. CDR3 DNA sequence: TGTGCCAGTAGTATCGCCGGAAACACCATATATTTT. It specifies CASSIAGNTIYF.